A selection of T cell receptor beta chains follows, all from one sample in a study of cytomegalovirus exposure and HLA in healthy donors. Some clones are missing from TCRdb's copy, which holds only in-frame ones; the method was immunoSEQ multiplex PCR. The table has under 200,000 clones, around 85% seen once. Source material: PBMCs. These receptor sequences come from a human donor in good health. CDR3s include the opening cysteine and the closing phenylalanine or tryptophan. The D gene is left open where the match is weak. The listing skips clone size in some rows; elsewhere it reads once, few, many or a size class.

TRBV4-3,NA,TRBJ1-4,NA,CASSQDRGKNEKLFF,TGCGCCAGCAGCCAAGATCGAGGAAAGAATGAAAAACTGTTTTTT
TRBV6-6,TRBD2,TRBJ2-3,once,CASSTAGANTDTQYF,TGTGCCAGCAGTACAGCGGGGGCTAACACAGATACGCAGTATTTT
TRBV10-1,NA,TRBJ1-5,NA,CASIGVGQPQHF,TGCGCCAGCATAGGGGTTGGTCAGCCCCAGCATTTT
TRBV9,NA,TRBJ2-1,NA,CASSVSGARGNEQFF,TGTGCCAGCAGCGTATCCGGCGCCAGGGGCAATGAGCAGTTCTTC
TRBV5-1,NA,TRBJ2-3,NA,CASSYKKGGTSTDTQYF,TGCGCCAGCAGTTACAAGAAGGGGGGGACGAGCACAGATACGCAGTATTTT
TRBV4-3,TRBD2,TRBJ2-7,NA,CASSQYGLAPNEQYF,TGCGCCAGCAGCCAATATGGACTAGCCCCAAACGAGCAGTACTTC
TRBV2,NA,TRBJ1-5,NA,CASSEVGGLSNQPQHF,TGTGCCAGCAGTGAGGTGGGAGGGCTTAGCAATCAGCCCCAGCATTTT
TRBV6-5,NA,TRBJ2-7,NA,CASSYTGEAYEQYF,TGTGCCAGCAGTTACACAGGGGAGGCTTACGAGCAGTACTTC
TRBV5-1,TRBD1,TRBJ1-3,NA,CASSSTGVGNTIYF,TGCGCCAGCAGCTCGACAGGGGTTGGAAACACCATATATTTT
TRBV18,TRBD1,TRBJ2-3,NA,CASSHRQGDTDTQYF,TGTGCCAGCTCACACCGACAGGGGGACACAGATACGCAGTATTTT
TRBV19,TRBD2,TRBJ2-5,NA,CASSIGGGGETQYF,TGTGCCAGTAGTATCGGCGGGGGGGGAGAGACCCAGTACTTC
TRBV29-1,TRBD1,TRBJ2-7,NA,CSVRRTGSYEQYF,TGCAGCGTACGTCGGACAGGGAGCTACGAGCAGTACTTC
TRBV6-5,NA,TRBJ1-1,NA,CASSPDRLNTEAFF,TGTGCCAGCAGCCCCGACAGACTGAACACTGAAGCTTTCTTT
TRBV4-1,NA,TRBJ2-7,NA,CASSQDLGRGYEQYF,TGCGCCAGCAGCCAAGATCTTGGACGGGGCTACGAGCAGTACTTC
TRBV9,TRBD1,TRBJ1-2,once,CASRDYRGNYGYTF,TGTGCCAGCAGAGACTACAGGGGGAACTATGGCTACACCTTC
TRBV6-5,TRBD1,TRBJ1-5,NA,CASRRTGDQPQHF,TGTGCCAGCAGACGGACAGGGGATCAGCCCCAGCATTTT
TRBV27,TRBD2,TRBJ2-7,NA,CASSFRGGGYEQYF,TGTGCCAGCAGTTTTCGGGGGGGCGGGTACGAGCAGTACTTC
TRBV7-2,NA,TRBJ2-7,NA,CASRRDGDFYEQYF,TGTGCCAGCAGACGCGACGGGGATTTCTACGAGCAGTACTTC
TRBV5-4,TRBD2,TRBJ2-2,NA,CASSLTSGGAAGELFF,TGTGCCAGCAGCTTGACTAGCGGGGGGGCGGCCGGGGAGCTGTTTTTT
TRBV7-7,TRBD2,TRBJ2-2,NA,CASSPWTSEAGELFF,TGTGCTAGCAGCCCCTGGACTAGCGAGGCCGGGGAGCTGTTTTTT
TRBV6-4,TRBD2,TRBJ2-1,NA,CASSELAGGPYEQFF,TGTGCCAGCAGTGAACTAGCGGGGGGGCCCTATGAGCAGTTCTTC
TRBV13,NA,TRBJ2-7,NA,CASSGRTEGRQQYF,TGTGCCAGCAGCGGAAGGACCGAGGGCAGGCAGCAGTACTTC
TRBV12-5,TRBD1,TRBJ2-7,NA,CASGPDRAPYEQYF,TGTGCTAGTGGCCCTGACAGGGCTCCGTACGAGCAGTACTTC
TRBV5-1,TRBD1,TRBJ1-2,NA,CASSSDRGYYGYTF,TGCGCCAGCAGTTCAGACAGGGGTTACTATGGCTACACCTTC
TRBV7-9,TRBD2,TRBJ2-3,NA,CASSARAGAATQYF,TGTGCCAGCAGCGCTAGAGCGGGGGCCGCTACGCAGTATTTT
TRBV5-6,NA,TRBJ2-5,NA,CASSLEDFQETQYF,TGTGCCAGCAGCTTGGAGGACTTTCAAGAGACCCAGTACTTC
TRBV6-1,TRBD1,TRBJ2-1,NA,CASTSRTGSNEQFF,TGTGCCAGCACCTCTCGGACAGGGTCGAATGAGCAGTTCTTC
TRBV5-1,NA,TRBJ2-1,NA,CASSQEPRGEQFF,TGCGCCAGCAGCCAGGAGCCCCGGGGGGAGCAGTTCTTC
TRBV6-9,NA,TRBJ2-7,few,CASSYLSVRQVNYEQYF,TGTGCCAGCAGTTATTTATCAGTTCGCCAGGTCAATTACGAGCAGTACTTC
TRBV5-1,TRBD2,TRBJ2-7,NA,CASAAGGSYEQYF,TGCGCCAGCGCCGCGGGGGGCTCCTACGAGCAGTACTTC
TRBV7-2,TRBD1,TRBJ1-2,NA,CASSLVGQGLYGYTF,TGTGCCAGCAGCTTAGTTGGACAGGGTCTCTATGGCTACACCTTC
TRBV27,NA,TRBJ2-7,few,CASSFGQNYEQYF,TGTGCCAGCAGTTTTGGACAGAACTACGAGCAGTACTTC
TRBV7-8,TRBD2,TRBJ2-1,NA,CATRGRFRNEQFF,TGTGCTACACGCGGGAGGTTTCGGAATGAGCAGTTCTTC
TRBV27,TRBD1,TRBJ2-7,few,CASSLSGDRGHEQYF,TGTGCCAGCAGTTTATCAGGAGACAGGGGACACGAGCAGTACTTC
TRBV2,TRBD1,TRBJ1-5,NA,CASSEKYRGGGNQPQHF,TGTGCCAGCAGTGAAAAGTACAGGGGGGGTGGCAATCAGCCCCAGCATTTT
TRBV4-3,TRBD1,TRBJ1-2,NA,CASSQQRGPVNYGYTF,TGCGCCAGCAGCCAACAAAGGGGGCCCGTCAACTATGGCTACACCTTC
TRBV14,NA,TRBJ1-2,NA,CASSQGRNYGYTF,TGTGCCAGCAGCCAAGGTCGGAACTATGGCTACACCTTC
TRBV15,TRBD1,TRBJ1-2,NA,CATSRGGQGPKSRGYTF,TGTGCCACCAGCAGAGGGGGACAGGGGCCTAAGAGCCGTGGCTACACCTTC
TRBV28,TRBD1,TRBJ2-7,NA,CASSLTGGSYEQYF,TGTGCCAGCAGTTTGACAGGGGGCTCCTACGAGCAGTACTTC
TRBV10-1,TRBD1,TRBJ2-1,NA,CASSEWDSPNEQFF,TGCGCCAGCAGTGAATGGGACAGCCCCAATGAGCAGTTCTTC
TRBV6-5,NA,TRBJ1-2,once,CASSPSGDGYTF,TGTGCCAGCAGCCCCTCAGGGGACGGCTACACCTTC